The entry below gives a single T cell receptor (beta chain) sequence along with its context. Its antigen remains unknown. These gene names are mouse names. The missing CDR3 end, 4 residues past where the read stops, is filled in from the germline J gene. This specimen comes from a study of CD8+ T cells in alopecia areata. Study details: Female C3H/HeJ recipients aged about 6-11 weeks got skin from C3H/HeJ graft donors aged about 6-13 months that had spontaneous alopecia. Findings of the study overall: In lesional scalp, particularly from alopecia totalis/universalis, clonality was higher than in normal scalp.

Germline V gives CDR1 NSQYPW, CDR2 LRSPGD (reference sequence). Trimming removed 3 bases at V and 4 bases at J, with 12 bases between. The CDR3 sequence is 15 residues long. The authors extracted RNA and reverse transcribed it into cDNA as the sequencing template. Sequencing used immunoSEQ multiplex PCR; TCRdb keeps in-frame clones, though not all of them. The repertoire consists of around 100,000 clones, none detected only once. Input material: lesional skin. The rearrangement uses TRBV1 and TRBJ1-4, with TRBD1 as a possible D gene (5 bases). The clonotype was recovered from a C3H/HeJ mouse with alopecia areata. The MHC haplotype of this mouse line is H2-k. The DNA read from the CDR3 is TGCACCTGCAGTGCCCGAGGACAATACAACGAA. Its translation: CTCSARGQYNE. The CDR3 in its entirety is CTCSARGQYNERLFF.